The 8 T cell receptor beta chains below come from one sample, sequenced in a study of siplizumab effects on memory and regulatory T cells. The method was immunoSEQ multiplex PCR; TCRdb's version includes in-frame clones alone and lacks a portion of them. The table records approximately 84,000 clones, over 90% of them present only once. The sequencing input was CD8+ T cells sorted from blood. The receptors originated from a human donor in good health.

Here the CDR3 reads CASSGVRDFSHNEQFF. CDR3 nucleotides: TGTGCCAGCAGCGGTGTGCGGGACTTTTCCCACAATGAGCAGTTCTTC. The chain joins TRBV9 to TRBJ2-1, with D possibly being TRBD2 (6 bases). CDR3 size: 16 residues. The germline V gene encodes CDR1 SGDLS and CDR2 YYNGEE. With 3 bases removed from V and 5 bases from J, the gap between germline ends came to 18 bases.

Points on this clone: The sample has other DNA sequences that encode this CDR3 too. The chain recombines TRBV6-4 with TRBJ2-1; 9 bases line up with TRBD2. With 0 bases clipped from V and 4 bases from J, the junction kept 1 base outside the gene matches. The CDR3 spans 15 residues. The germline V gene encodes CDR1 MRHNA and CDR2 SNTAGT. CDR3 amino acids: CASSDSSGSYNEQFF. CDR3 coding DNA: TGTGCCAGCAGTGACTCTAGCGGGAGTTACAATGAGCAGTTCTTC.

V is TRBV29-1 and J is TRBJ2-7, with D unclear. The CDR3 spans 11 residues. The germline V gene encodes CDR1 SQVTM and CDR2 ANQGSEA. V was trimmed by 3 bases and J by 4 bases, leaving 7 bases between them. The CDR3 loop reads CSVEWGYEQYF. The CDR3 nucleotides read TGCAGCGTTGAGTGGGGTTACGAGCAGTACTTC.

This CDR3 reads CASSSRDLPDTQYF. The DNA for the CDR3 is TGTGCCAGTTCCAGCCGGGACCTACCAGATACGCAGTATTTT. The genes are TRBV19 and TRBJ2-3; D may be TRBD1 or TRBD2 (5 bases each). Per germline, CDR1 LNHDA and CDR2 SQIVND (reference sequence). The V gene lost 8 bases and the J gene lost 4 bases, with 16 bases spanning the gap. The CDR3 has 14 residues.

The chain carries TRBV5-8 and TRBJ1-1; no reliable D call. CDR3 length: 17 amino acids. The V gene's germline CDR1 is SGHTS and CDR2 YDEGEE. Trimming cost V 1 base and J 3 bases, with 19 bases left between them. The DNA of the CDR3 is TGTGCCAGCAGCTTGTTTTACCCTGAAAGTGTGGACACTGAAGCTTTCTTT. It yields the protein CASSLFYPESVDTEAFF.

CDR3 amino acids: CATKATSVNDEQFF. The CDR3, as DNA: TGTGCCACCAAGGCAACTAGCGTGAATGATGAGCAGTTCTTC. The chain carries TRBV15 and TRBJ2-1, with 7 bases lining up with TRBD2. Germline assignment: CDR1 LNHNV and CDR2 YYDKDF (reference sequence). This CDR3 spans 14 amino acids. Unmatched junction bases numbered 11, after V lost 7 bases and J lost 8 bases.

This chain links TRBV28 with TRBJ2-7, with 7 bases aligning to TRBD1. From germline, CDR1 is MDHEN and CDR2 SYDVKM. V lost 5 bases and J lost 2; bases outside the gene matches: 6. There are 14 residues in the CDR3. For the CDR3, the DNA is TGTGCCAGCAGTCAGACAGGGTACCCCTACGAGCAGTACTTC. Its protein is CASSQTGYPYEQYF.

The chain uses TRBV5-1 and TRBJ2-7; 10 nucleotides agree with TRBD2. The germline V gene encodes CDR1 SGHRS and CDR2 YFSETQ. The CDR3 sequence is 17 residues long. Trimming cost V 0 bases and J 1 base; bases outside gene matches: 7. The CDR3 sequence: CASSLGLAGPTSYEQYF. The DNA for the CDR3 is TGCGCCAGCAGCTTGGGACTAGCGGGTCCTACGTCCTACGAGCAGTACTTC.